This T cell receptor (beta chain) emerged from a study of T cell responses to AZD1222 COVID-19 vaccine. General study findings and limits: Baseline seropositivity occurred in only 5 to 7 AZD1222 recipients. Donor demographics were predominantly white British with a female majority; clonal diversity may be underestimated. Targeting of unmutated variant regions was reportedly seen in nearly half of spike-specific TCRs.

Sequencing was performed with immunoSEQ multiplex PCR; in TCRdb, only in-frame clones are kept and a portion is missing. The sample shows about 100,000 clones, more than 70% of them seen only once. This clone was picked up a small number of times. Its target is unknown. This sequence was found in an adult in good health. Here the sequenced sample was peripheral blood, taken on day 0 of AZD1222 vaccination.

The CDR3 DNA sequence: TGCGCCAGCAGCTTGGATGGTTCTCCAGACTTCGGGCAGTACTTC. As protein: CASSLDGSPDFGQYF. The rearrangement joins TRBV5-1 to TRBJ2-7; D ambiguous. V lost 0 bases and J lost 9, with 19 bases in between. The V gene's germline CDR1 is SGHRS and CDR2 YFSETQ. The CDR3 is 15 residues long.